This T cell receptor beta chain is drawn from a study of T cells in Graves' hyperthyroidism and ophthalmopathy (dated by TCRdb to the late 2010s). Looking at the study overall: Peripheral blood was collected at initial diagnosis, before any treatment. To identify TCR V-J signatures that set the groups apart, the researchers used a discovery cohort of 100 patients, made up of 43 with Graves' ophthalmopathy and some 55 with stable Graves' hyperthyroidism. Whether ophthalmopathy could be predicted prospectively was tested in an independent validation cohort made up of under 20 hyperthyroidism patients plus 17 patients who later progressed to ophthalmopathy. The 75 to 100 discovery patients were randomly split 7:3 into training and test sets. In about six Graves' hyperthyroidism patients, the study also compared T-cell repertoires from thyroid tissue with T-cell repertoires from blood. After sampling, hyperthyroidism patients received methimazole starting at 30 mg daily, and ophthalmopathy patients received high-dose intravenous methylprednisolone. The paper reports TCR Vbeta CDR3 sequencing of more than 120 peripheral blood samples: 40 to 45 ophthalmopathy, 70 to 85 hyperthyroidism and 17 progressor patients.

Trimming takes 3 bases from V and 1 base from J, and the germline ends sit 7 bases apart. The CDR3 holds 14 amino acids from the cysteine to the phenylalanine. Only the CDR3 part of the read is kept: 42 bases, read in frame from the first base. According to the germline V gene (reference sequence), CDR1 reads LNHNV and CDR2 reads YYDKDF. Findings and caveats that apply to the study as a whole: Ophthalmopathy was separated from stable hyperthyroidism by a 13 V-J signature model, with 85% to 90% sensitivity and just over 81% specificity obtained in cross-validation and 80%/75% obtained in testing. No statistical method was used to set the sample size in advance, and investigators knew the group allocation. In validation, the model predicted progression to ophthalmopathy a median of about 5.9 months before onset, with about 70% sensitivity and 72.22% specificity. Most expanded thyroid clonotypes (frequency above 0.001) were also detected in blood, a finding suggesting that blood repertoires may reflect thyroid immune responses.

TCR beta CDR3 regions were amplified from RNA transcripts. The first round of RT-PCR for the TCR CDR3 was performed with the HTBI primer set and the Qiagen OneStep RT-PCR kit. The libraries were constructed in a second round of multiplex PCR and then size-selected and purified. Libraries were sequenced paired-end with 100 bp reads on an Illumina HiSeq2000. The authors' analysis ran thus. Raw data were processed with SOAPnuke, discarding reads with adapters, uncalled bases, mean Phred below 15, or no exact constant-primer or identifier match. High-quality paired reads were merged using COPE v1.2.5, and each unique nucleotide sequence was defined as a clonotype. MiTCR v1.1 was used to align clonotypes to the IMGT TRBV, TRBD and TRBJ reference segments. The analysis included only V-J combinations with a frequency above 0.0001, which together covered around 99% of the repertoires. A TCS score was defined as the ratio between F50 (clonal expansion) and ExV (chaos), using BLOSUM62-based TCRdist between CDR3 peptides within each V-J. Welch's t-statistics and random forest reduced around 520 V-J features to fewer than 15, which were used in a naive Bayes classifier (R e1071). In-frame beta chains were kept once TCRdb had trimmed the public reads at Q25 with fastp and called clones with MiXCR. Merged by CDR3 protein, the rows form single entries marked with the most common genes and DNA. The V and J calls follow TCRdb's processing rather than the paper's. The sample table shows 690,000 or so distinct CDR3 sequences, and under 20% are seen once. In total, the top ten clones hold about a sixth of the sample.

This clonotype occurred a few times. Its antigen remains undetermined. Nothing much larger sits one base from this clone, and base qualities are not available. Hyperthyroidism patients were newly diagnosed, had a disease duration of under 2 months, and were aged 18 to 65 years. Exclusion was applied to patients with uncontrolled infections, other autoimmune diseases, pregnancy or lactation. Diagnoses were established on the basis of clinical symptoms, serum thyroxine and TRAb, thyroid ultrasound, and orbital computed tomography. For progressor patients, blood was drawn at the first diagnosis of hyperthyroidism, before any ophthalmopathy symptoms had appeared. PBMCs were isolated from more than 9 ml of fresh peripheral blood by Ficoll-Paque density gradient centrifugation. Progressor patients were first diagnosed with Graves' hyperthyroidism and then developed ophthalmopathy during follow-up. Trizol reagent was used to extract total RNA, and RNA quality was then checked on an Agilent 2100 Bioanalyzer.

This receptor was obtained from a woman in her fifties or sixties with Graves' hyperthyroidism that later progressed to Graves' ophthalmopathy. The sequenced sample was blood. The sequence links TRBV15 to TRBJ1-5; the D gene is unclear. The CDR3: CATSRGISNQPQHF. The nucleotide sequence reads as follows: TGTGCCACCAGCAGGGGGATCAGCAATCAGCCCCAGCATTTT. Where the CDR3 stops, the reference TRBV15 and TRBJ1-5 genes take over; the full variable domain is DAMVIQNPRYQVTQFGKPVTLSCSQTLNHNVMYWYQQKSSQAPKLLFHYYDKDFNNEADTPDNFQSRRPNTSFCFLDIRSPGLGDTAMYLCATSRGISNQPQHFGDGTRLSIL.